These T cell receptor beta chains were read from a single sample in a study of human T cells and chemical hapten exposure. TCRdb fed the reads into MiXCR, producing one record per CDR3 protein. The repertoire holds about 120,000 distinct CDR3 sequences, with around 8.5% as singletons. Sequenced input: whole blood. All receptors come from a human donor in good health. Some clones in this sample may be carry-over from other donors' samples. Both conserved end residues are part of each CDR3.

v_gene: TRBV11-2
j_gene: TRBJ2-1
CDR3aa: CASSLEISSYNEQFF

v_gene: TRBV20-1
j_gene: TRBJ1-1
CDR3aa: CSARDSLTGLKAFF

v_gene: TRBV12-3/TRBV12-4
j_gene: TRBJ1-1
CDR3aa: CASSLMGGTGTEAFF

v_gene: TRBV6-5
j_gene: TRBJ2-1
CDR3aa: CASSATQGGNEQFF

v_gene: TRBV11-2
j_gene: TRBJ2-1
CDR3aa: CASSVPRSGSSNEQFF

v_gene: TRBV5-1
j_gene: TRBJ2-1
CDR3aa: CASTAFSYNEQFF

v_gene: TRBV12-3/TRBV12-4
j_gene: TRBJ2-1
CDR3aa: CASSPQPRGYEQFF

v_gene: TRBV12-3/TRBV12-4
j_gene: TRBJ2-6
CDR3aa: CASSPPDRGPLTF

v_gene: TRBV7-8
j_gene: TRBJ2-5
CDR3aa: CASSPMGQTQETQYF

v_gene: TRBV7-8
j_gene: TRBJ2-4
CDR3aa: CASSLTVGTGDMDIQYF

v_gene: TRBV20-1
j_gene: TRBJ2-2
CDR3aa: CSARAAREGVSGELFF

v_gene: TRBV20-1
j_gene: TRBJ2-7
CDR3aa: CSAHPGGRANSYEQYF

v_gene: TRBV7-9
j_gene: TRBJ1-3
CDR3aa: CASSLEGTGNTIYF

v_gene: TRBV6-2/TRBV6-3
j_gene: TRBJ2-2
CDR3aa: CASSEDGNTGELFF

v_gene: TRBV14
j_gene: TRBJ2-7
CDR3aa: CASRPNSGSSYEQYF

v_gene: TRBV27
j_gene: TRBJ2-1
CDR3aa: CASSLFGTGSYNEQFF

v_gene: TRBV27
j_gene: TRBJ1-1
CDR3aa: CASSYDGPREAFF

v_gene: TRBV7-2
j_gene: TRBJ2-3
CDR3aa: CASSLDPGERGLIDTQYF

v_gene: TRBV6-1
j_gene: TRBJ1-2
CDR3aa: CASRGPTGLQDGYTF

v_gene: TRBV14
j_gene: TRBJ2-7
CDR3aa: CASSQDLVGEQYF

v_gene: TRBV27
j_gene: TRBJ1-1
CDR3aa: CASSFNIKMNTEAFF